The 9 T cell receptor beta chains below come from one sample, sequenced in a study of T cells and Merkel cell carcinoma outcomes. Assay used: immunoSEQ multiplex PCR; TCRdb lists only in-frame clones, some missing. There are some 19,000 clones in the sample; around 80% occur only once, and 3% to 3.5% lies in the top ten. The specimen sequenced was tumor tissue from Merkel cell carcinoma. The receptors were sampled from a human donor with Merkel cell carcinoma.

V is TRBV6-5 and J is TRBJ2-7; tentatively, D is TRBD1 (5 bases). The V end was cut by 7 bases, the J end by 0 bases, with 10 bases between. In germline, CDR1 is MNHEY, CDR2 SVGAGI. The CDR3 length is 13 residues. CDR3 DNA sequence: TGTGCCAGCATGGGGCAAAACTCCTACGAGCAGTACTTC. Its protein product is CASMGQNSYEQYF.

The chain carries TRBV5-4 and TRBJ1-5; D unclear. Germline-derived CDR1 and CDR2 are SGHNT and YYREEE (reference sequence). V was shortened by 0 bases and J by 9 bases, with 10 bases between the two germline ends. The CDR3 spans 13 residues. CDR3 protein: CASSLDGSSPQHF. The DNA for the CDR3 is TGTGCCAGCAGCTTGGACGGCTCTTCGCCCCAGCATTTT.

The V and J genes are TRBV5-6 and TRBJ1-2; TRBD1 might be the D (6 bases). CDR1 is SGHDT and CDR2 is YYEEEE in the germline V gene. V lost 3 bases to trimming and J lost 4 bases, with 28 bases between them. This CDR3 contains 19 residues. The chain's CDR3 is CASSSYRAYEPPPIYGYTF. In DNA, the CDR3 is TGTGCCAGCAGCTCCTACAGGGCTTATGAGCCCCCTCCTATCTATGGCTACACCTTC.

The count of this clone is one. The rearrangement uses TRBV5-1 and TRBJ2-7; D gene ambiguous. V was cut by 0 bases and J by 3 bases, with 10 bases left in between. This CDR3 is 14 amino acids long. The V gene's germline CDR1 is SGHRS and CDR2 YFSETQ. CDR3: CASSLEVDGYEQYF. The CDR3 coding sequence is TGCGCCAGCAGCTTGGAAGTGGACGGCTACGAGCAGTACTTC.

The CDR3 DNA sequence: TGTGCCAGCTCACCTCGGCCAGGCTCCTACGAGCAGTACTTC. It codes for CASSPRPGSYEQYF. V is TRBV18 and J is TRBJ2-7, with unresolved D. This CDR3 contains 14 residues. Between the trimmed V and J ends, which lost 3 bases and 0 bases, there was a span of 9 bases. Germline lookup yields CDR1 KGHSH and CDR2 LQKENI.

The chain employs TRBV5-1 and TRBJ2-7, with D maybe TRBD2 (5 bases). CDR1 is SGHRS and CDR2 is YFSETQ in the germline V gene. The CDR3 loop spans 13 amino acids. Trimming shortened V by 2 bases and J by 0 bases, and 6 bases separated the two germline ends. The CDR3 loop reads CASSFGDSYEQYF. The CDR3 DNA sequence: TGCGCCAGCAGCTTCGGGGACTCCTACGAGCAGTACTTC.

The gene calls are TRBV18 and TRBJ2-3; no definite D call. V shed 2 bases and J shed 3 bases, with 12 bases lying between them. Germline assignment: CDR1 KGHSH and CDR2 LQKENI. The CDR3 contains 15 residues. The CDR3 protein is CASSPRSGWTDTQYF. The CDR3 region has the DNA TGTGCCAGCTCACCAAGGAGTGGGTGGACAGATACGCAGTATTTT.

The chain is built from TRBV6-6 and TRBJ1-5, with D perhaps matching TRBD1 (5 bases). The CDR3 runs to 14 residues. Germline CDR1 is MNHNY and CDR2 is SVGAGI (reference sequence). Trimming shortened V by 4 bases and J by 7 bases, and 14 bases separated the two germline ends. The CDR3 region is CASSFQGSRQPQHF. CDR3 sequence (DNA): TGTGCCAGCAGTTTCCAGGGATCGAGGCAGCCCCAGCATTTT.

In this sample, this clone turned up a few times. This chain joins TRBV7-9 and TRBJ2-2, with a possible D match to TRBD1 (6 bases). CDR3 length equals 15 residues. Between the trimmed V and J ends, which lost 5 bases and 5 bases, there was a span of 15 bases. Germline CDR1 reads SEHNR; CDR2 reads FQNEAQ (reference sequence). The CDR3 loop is CASSHARTVTGELFF. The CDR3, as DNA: TGTGCCAGCAGCCACGCCAGGACAGTGACCGGGGAGCTGTTTTTT.